This TCR beta chain was documented in a study of CD8 T cells in Susac syndrome. The overall study: Within the sequenced Susac syndrome patient group, over five exhibited active disease and about eight were in remission.

RNA, at about 0.45 to 1 ug, was reverse transcribed with random hexamers. From the immunoSEQ multiplex PCR reads, TCRdb called clonotypes with MiXCR, one entry per CDR3 protein. Among some 200,000 distinct CDR3 sequences listed, approximately 95% were seen once. CDR3 size: 16 residues. With V trimmed by 6 bases and J by 3 bases, 4 bases remained unmatched. Per the germline V gene, CDR1 is SEHNR and CDR2 is FQNEAQ (reference sequence). The TCR sequence derives from a human donor with Susac syndrome. The sample comprised CD8+ T cells from PBMCs. This chain links TRBV7-9 with TRBJ2-5; 16 bases line up with TRBD2. The CDR3 DNA sequence: TGTGCCAGCAGGCCCGGGACTAGCGGGGGGGAAGAGACCCAGTACTTC. Protein: CASRPGTSGGEETQYF. Full variable domain (outside the CDR3, taken from reference TRBV7-9 and TRBJ2-5): DTGVSQNPRHKITKRGQNVTFRCDPISEHNRLYWYRQTLGQGPEFLTYFQNEAQLEKSRLLSDRFSAERPKGSFSTLEIQRTEQGDSAMYLCASRPGTSGGEETQYFGPGTRLLVL.